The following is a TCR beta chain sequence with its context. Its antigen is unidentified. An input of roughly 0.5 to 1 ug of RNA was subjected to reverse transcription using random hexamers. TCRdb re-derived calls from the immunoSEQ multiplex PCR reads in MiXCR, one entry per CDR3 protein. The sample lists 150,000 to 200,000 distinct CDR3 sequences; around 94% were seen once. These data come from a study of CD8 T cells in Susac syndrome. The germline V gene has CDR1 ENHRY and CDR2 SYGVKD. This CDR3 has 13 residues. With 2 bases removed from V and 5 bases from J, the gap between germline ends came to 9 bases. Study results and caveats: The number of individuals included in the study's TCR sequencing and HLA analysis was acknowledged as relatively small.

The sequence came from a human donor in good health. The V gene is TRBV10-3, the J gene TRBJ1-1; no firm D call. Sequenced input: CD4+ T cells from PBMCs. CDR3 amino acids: CAISEPGETEAFF. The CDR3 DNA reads TGTGCCATCAGTGAGCCGGGTGAAACTGAAGCTTTCTTT.